A single sample gave rise to the 16 T cell receptor beta chains below, sequenced in a study of CD8 T cells in Susac syndrome. Reverse transcription of about 0.5 to 1 ug RNA was carried out with random hexamers. Each CDR3 protein is one row after TCRdb ran MiXCR on the immunoSEQ multiplex PCR reads. Here the sample spans more than 150,000 distinct CDR3 sequences, roughly 95% being singletons. The sample consisted of CD8+ T cells from PBMCs. The origin of the receptors is a human donor with multiple sclerosis.

The J gene is TRBJ2-6, the V gene TRBV15, with no clear D. This CDR3 has 15 residues. Trimming removed 3 bases at V and 4 bases at J, with 10 bases between. Germline loops: CDR1 LNHNV, CDR2 YYDKDF (reference sequence). The CDR3 DNA is TGTGCCACCAGCAGGTCGATAGCCGGGGCCAACGTCCTGACTTTC. Protein product: CATSRSIAGANVLTF.

The chain couples TRBV27 to TRBJ2-7; D uncertain. CDR1 is MNHEY, CDR2 SMNVEV, per germline (reference sequence). This CDR3 is 14 amino acids long. V was trimmed by 3 bases and J by 5 bases, leaving 14 bases between them. CDR3 DNA: TGTGCCAGCAGTTTCGGAAATCCTTCCCACGAGCAGTACTTC. Its protein is CASSFGNPSHEQYF.

V usage is TRBV20-1 and J usage is TRBJ2-7; 10 nucleotides align to TRBD1. The length of the CDR3 is 13 residues. The V gene end was trimmed by 1 base and the J gene end by 4 bases; junction bases not matched to a gene: 1. CDR1 and CDR2 (germline): DFQATT, SNEGSKA (reference sequence). As DNA, the CDR3 is TGCAGTGCTAGAGGGACAGGGGGATACGAGCAGTACTTC. Its translation: CSARGTGGYEQYF.

The chain joins TRBV11-2 to TRBJ2-3, with unresolved D. The V end was cut by 3 bases, the J end by 1 base, with 8 bases between. The CDR3 contains 14 residues. CDR1 and CDR2 (germline): SGHAT, FQNNGV. This chain's CDR3 is CASSFRWGTDTQYF. DNA for the CDR3: TGTGCCAGCAGCTTCAGGTGGGGCACAGATACGCAGTATTTT.

This chain links TRBV12-3 or TRBV12-4 with TRBJ2-7; D remains unclear. Trimming pared 6 bases from V and 4 bases from J, leaving 10 bases between. This CDR3 comprises 12 residues. CDR3 coding DNA: TGTGCCAGCAGCATCTCCGGTTACGAGCAGTACGTC. This gives the protein CASSISGYEQYV.

This chain joins TRBV20-1 and TRBJ1-6, with unresolved D. The CDR3 runs 14 residues. Per the germline V gene, CDR1 is DFQATT and CDR2 is SNEGSKA (reference sequence). The V gene lost 0 bases and the J gene lost 8 bases, with 11 bases spanning the gap. This CDR3 reads CSARDRSQDSPLHF. CDR3 sequence (DNA): TGCAGTGCTAGAGACCGTTCTCAGGATTCACCCCTCCACTTT.

This clonotype showed up just once. This chain links TRBV4-1 with TRBJ1-1, with D perhaps TRBD1 (6 bases). V was shortened by 5 bases and J by 0 bases, with 13 bases between the two germline ends. Germline V lookup: CDR1 MGHRA, CDR2 YSYEKL. This CDR3 has 15 residues. CDR3 loop: CASSKKGGMNTEAFF. CDR3 in DNA: TGCGCCAGCAGCAAAAAAGGGGGGATGAACACTGAAGCTTTCTTT.

This rearrangement joins TRBV15 to TRBJ2-1; D gene ambiguous. There are 13 residues in the CDR3. V lost 7 bases to trimming and J lost 5 bases, with 12 bases between them. The V gene's germline CDR1 is LNHNV and CDR2 YYDKDF (reference sequence). CDR3 in DNA: TGTGCCACCACCCATCGGAACGACAATGAGCAGTTCTTC. Encoded protein: CATTHRNDNEQFF.

This clonotype was seen once. The rearrangement joins TRBV25-1 to TRBJ2-7; D call uncertain. From germline, CDR1 is MGHDK and CDR2 SYGVNS. The CDR3 runs to 11 residues. V shed 4 bases and J shed 5 bases, with 6 bases lying between them. CDR3 amino acids: CASSGFNEQYF. The CDR3 DNA follows: TGTGCCAGCAGTGGCTTCAACGAGCAGTACTTC.

The V and J genes are TRBV3-1 and TRBJ2-7; tentatively, D is TRBD2 (5 bases). CDR3 size: 13 residues. Germline V gene data show CDR1 as LGHDT and CDR2 as YNNKEL (reference sequence). V lost 4 bases to trimming and J lost 6 bases, with 13 bases between them. In DNA, the CDR3 is TGTGCCAGCAGCCCCCCCGAGGGCGCCGAGCAGTACTTC. Residues: CASSPPEGAEQYF.

The genes are TRBV3-1 and TRBJ1-1, with D unclear. This CDR3 has 14 amino acids. Per the germline V gene, CDR1 is LGHDT and CDR2 is YNNKEL (reference sequence). With 4 bases removed from V and 0 bases from J, the gap between germline ends came to 9 bases. The CDR3 nucleotides are TGTGCCAGCAGCCTGATGGGTATGAACACTGAAGCTTTCTTT. Translated: CASSLMGMNTEAFF.

The chain couples TRBV6-4 to TRBJ2-1; no clear D gene. The CDR3 consists of 11 residues. The V end was cut by 9 bases, the J end by 8 bases, with 11 bases between. Germline V gene lookup returns CDR1 MRHNA and CDR2 SNTAGT. The CDR3 here is CASGDGDEQFF. CDR3 sequence (DNA): TGTGCCAGTGGCGATGGGGATGAGCAGTTCTTC.

The rearrangement uses TRBV27 and TRBJ2-3; no clear D. Germline loops: CDR1 MNHEY, CDR2 SMNVEV (reference sequence). This CDR3 is 14 amino acids long. V shed 3 bases and J shed 0 bases, with 7 bases lying between them. CDR3 sequence reads: CASSFGTSTDTQYF. CDR3 DNA sequence: TGTGCCAGCAGTTTTGGAACTAGCACAGATACGCAGTATTTT.

Regarding this clonotype: Germline is not matched at one junction end, which may reflect a read error. V is TRBV2 and J is TRBJ2-4, with 8 bases lining up with TRBD2. CDR1 SNHLY and CDR2 FYNNEI come from the germline V gene. The CDR3 consists of 13 residues. CDR3 nucleotide sequence: TGTGCCAGCAGTCCCCGCGGGGGGCGCGAGCCTAACTTC. Its translation: CASSPRGGREPNF.

This clonotype was recorded only once. This rearrangement joins TRBV5-1 to TRBJ2-7; TRBD2 matches 7 bases. The J segment lost 3 bases and the V segment lost 4 bases, leaving 10 bases of the junction unmatched. The CDR3 sequence is 15 residues long. The germline CDR1 and CDR2 sequences are SGHRS and YFSETQ. The CDR3 DNA sequence: TGCGCCAGCAGCCAAGGCTGGGGGGGGAACTACGAGCAGTACGTC. This encodes CASSQGWGGNYEQYV.

The rearrangement uses TRBV7-2 and TRBJ1-6, with unresolved D. This CDR3 has 14 amino acids. With 8 bases removed from V and 7 bases from J, the gap between germline ends came to 15 bases. Per germline, CDR1 SGHTA and CDR2 FQGNSA. The CDR3 loop reads CASDGDGENSPLHF. CDR3 DNA: TGTGCCAGCGATGGTGACGGTGAGAATTCACCCCTCCACTTT.